This T cell receptor beta chain was found in a study of CD8 T cells in ankylosing spondylitis. Broader study findings: Those disease-linked clones were CD8+; they were also relatively rare in peripheral blood.

On this clonotype: Its antigen is not identified.

The V and J ends lost 5 bases and 8 bases, in that order; junction bases with no gene match: 5. The CDR3 length is 14 residues. TCRdb fed the 5' RACE reads into MiXCR, producing one record per CDR3 protein. Of around 300,000 distinct CDR3 sequences in the sample, approximately 10% were seen once. Source material: blood, either unsorted or a sorted T cell fraction (not recorded which). This chain uses TRBV12-3 or TRBV12-4 with TRBJ2-1; 11 bases align to TRBD1. The source is a female donor with ankylosing spondylitis or in good health (not recorded which). The CDR3 protein is CASSRTGGFHEQFF. The CDR3 DNA sequence: TGTGCCAGCAGTCGGACAGGGGGCTTCCATGAGCAGTTCTTC.